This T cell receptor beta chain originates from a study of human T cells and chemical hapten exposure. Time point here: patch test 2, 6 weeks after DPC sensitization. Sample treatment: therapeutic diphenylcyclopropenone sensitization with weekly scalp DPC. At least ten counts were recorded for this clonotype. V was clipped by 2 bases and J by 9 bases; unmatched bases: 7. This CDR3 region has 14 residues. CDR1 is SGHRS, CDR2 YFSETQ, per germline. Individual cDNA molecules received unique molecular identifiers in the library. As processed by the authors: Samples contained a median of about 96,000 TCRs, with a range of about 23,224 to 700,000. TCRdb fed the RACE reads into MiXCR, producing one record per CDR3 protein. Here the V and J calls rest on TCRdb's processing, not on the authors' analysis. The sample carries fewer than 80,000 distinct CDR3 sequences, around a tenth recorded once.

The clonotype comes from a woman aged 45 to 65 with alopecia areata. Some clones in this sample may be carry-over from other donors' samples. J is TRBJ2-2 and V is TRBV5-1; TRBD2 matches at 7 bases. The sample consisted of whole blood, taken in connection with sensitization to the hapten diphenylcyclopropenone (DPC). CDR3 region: CASSFTAGSRELFF. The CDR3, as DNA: TGCGCCAGCAGCTTCACAGCGGGAAGTAGGGAGCTGTTTTTT.